These T cell receptor beta chains were read from a single sample in a study of neoadjuvant nivolumab and ipilimumab in lung cancer. Sequenced by immunoSEQ multiplex PCR; TCRdb stores in-frame clones only, minus some. The sample records about 8,100 clones, roughly three quarters being singletons. The sample in question was adjacent normal lung tissue, obtained after neoadjuvant nivolumab, alone or with ipilimumab, at or shortly before surgery. These receptors were obtained from an adult with non-small cell lung cancer. Both conserved end residues are part of each CDR3. Each record gives: clone size, D gene, J gene, V gene, CDR3 DNA, CDR3 protein. D genes are given only for firm matches. Only some rows state a clone size, as once, few, many or a class for expanded clones.

size: NA; D: TRBD1; J: TRBJ1-2; V: TRBV19; DNA: TGTGCCAGTAGTTCCGAATGGGGACAGGGATCAAGCTATGGCTACACCTTC; CDR3: CASSSEWGQGSSYGYTF
size: NA; D: NA; J: TRBJ2-7; V: TRBV29-1; DNA: TGCAGCGCTGCGTACTCTGTGTGGGTTGGCGAGCAGTACTTC; CDR3: CSAAYSVWVGEQYF
size: NA; D: NA; J: TRBJ2-1; V: TRBV6-5; DNA: TGTGCCAGCAGTTACTCCCAGGGGGGCCACGAGCAGTTCTTC; CDR3: CASSYSQGGHEQFF
size: NA; D: NA; J: TRBJ2-7; V: TRBV5-4; DNA: TGTGCCAGCACCCTGGACAGTACCTACGAGCAGTACTTC; CDR3: CASTLDSTYEQYF
size: NA; D: NA; J: TRBJ1-5; V: TRBV2; DNA: TGTGCCAGCAGTGAAGCCGGGGGCCGTACCCAGCCCCAGCATTTT; CDR3: CASSEAGGRTQPQHF
size: few; D: NA; J: TRBJ2-2; V: TRBV5-6; DNA: TGTGCCAGCAGCCCCCGGGCCAAGAACACCGGGGAGCTGTTTTTT; CDR3: CASSPRAKNTGELFF
size: few; D: NA; J: TRBJ1-2; V: TRBV2; DNA: TGTGCCAGCAGTGTCGAATCAGATAACTATGGCTACACCTTC; CDR3: CASSVESDNYGYTF
size: NA; D: TRBD1; J: TRBJ2-7; V: TRBV11-2; DNA: TGTGCCAGCAGCTTTGGGGACAGGGACAGCGAGCAGTACTTC; CDR3: CASSFGDRDSEQYF
size: NA; D: NA; J: TRBJ1-1; V: TRBV9; DNA: TGTGCCAGCAGCGTCGCGTCCCAGGGCTTCCAGCGGACTGAAGCTTTCTTT; CDR3: CASSVASQGFQRTEAFF
size: NA; D: TRBD1; J: TRBJ1-2; V: TRBV6-5; DNA: TGTGCCAGCAGAGCTACAGGGGGTCGTTATGGCTACACCTTC; CDR3: CASRATGGRYGYTF
size: NA; D: NA; J: TRBJ2-2; V: TRBV5-5; DNA: TGTGCCAGCAGCTTTGGGGCCCGCCTTGCTTTCGGCACCGGGGAGCTGTTTTTT; CDR3: CASSFGARLAFGTGELFF
size: NA; D: NA; J: TRBJ1-3; V: TRBV30; DNA: TGTGCCTGGAGAGCCGGGACCCTCTCTGGAAACACCATATATTTT; CDR3: CAWRAGTLSGNTIYF
size: NA; D: NA; J: TRBJ2-3; V: TRBV6-5; DNA: TGTGCCAGCAGTTACTCGTCGGGGGGCCTCGGAGATACGCAGTATTTT; CDR3: CASSYSSGGLGDTQYF
size: NA; D: TRBD2; J: TRBJ2-3; V: TRBV5-5; DNA: TGTGCCAGCAGCTGGGACTACGGGGGAAAGGCTACGCAGTATTTT; CDR3: CASSWDYGGKATQYF
size: NA; D: NA; J: TRBJ1-4; V: TRBV15; DNA: TGTGCCACCAGCCCCGGTTCCTCAGGAACTAATGAAAAACTGTTTTTT; CDR3: CATSPGSSGTNEKLFF
size: NA; D: NA; J: TRBJ1-2; V: TRBV10-1; DNA: TGCGCCAGCAGTGAGTCTCCAGCCCCTCCAAACTATGGCTACACCTTC; CDR3: CASSESPAPPNYGYTF
size: NA; D: NA; J: TRBJ2-1; V: TRBV27; DNA: TGTGCCAGCAGTTTATTAATCCAGGAGTCCTACAATGAGCAGTTCTTC; CDR3: CASSLLIQESYNEQFF
size: NA; D: TRBD1; J: TRBJ2-1; V: TRBV19; DNA: TGTGCCAGTAGTTTGGACAGGGGCTCCTACAATGAGCAGTTCTTC; CDR3: CASSLDRGSYNEQFF
size: once; D: NA; J: TRBJ1-1; V: TRBV6-5; DNA: TGTGCCAGCAGTTACGAGGGTACGAACACTGAAGCTTTCTTT; CDR3: CASSYEGTNTEAFF
size: NA; D: TRBD1; J: TRBJ2-5; V: TRBV2; DNA: TGTGCCAGCCGGGACAGGGTTGAGACCCAGTACTTC; CDR3: CASRDRVETQYF
size: once; D: NA; J: TRBJ1-1; V: TRBV5-1; DNA: TGCGCCAGCAGCTTGTCGATGGACGGCATGAACACTGAAGCTTTCTTT; CDR3: CASSLSMDGMNTEAFF
size: NA; D: TRBD1; J: TRBJ2-7; V: TRBV5-8; DNA: TGTGCCAGCAGACCTTCCGGGGACAGGGGCTACGAGCAGTACTTC; CDR3: CASRPSGDRGYEQYF
size: NA; D: TRBD1; J: TRBJ2-7; V: TRBV6-5; DNA: TGTGCCAGCAGCTCTCCGGGACAGGGGGCCTACGAGCAGTACTTC; CDR3: CASSSPGQGAYEQYF
size: NA; D: NA; J: TRBJ1-4; V: TRBV30; DNA: TGTGCCTGGAGCAGGGGTGAAAAACTGTTTTTT; CDR3: CAWSRGEKLFF
size: NA; D: NA; J: TRBJ2-7; V: TRBV7-8; DNA: TGTGCCAGCAGCTTAGCGGGAAGAGAGCAGTACTTC; CDR3: CASSLAGREQYF
size: NA; D: NA; J: TRBJ2-7; V: TRBV15; DNA: TGTGCCACCAGCAGAGATGGGAACCTCTACGAGCAGTACTTC; CDR3: CATSRDGNLYEQYF
size: NA; D: NA; J: TRBJ2-7; V: TRBV11-1; DNA: TGTGCCAGCAGCTTACAGGCCACCTACGAGCAGTACTTC; CDR3: CASSLQATYEQYF
size: NA; D: NA; J: TRBJ1-2; V: TRBV7-2; DNA: TGTGCCAGCAGCTACAAAGGGGGAACTTATGGCTACACCTTC; CDR3: CASSYKGGTYGYTF
size: NA; D: TRBD2; J: TRBJ2-3; V: TRBV12-5; DNA: TGTGCTCGCCCCGGGACTACCACAGATACGCAGTATTTT; CDR3: CARPGTTTDTQYF
size: NA; D: TRBD1; J: TRBJ2-3; V: TRBV2; DNA: TGTGCCAGCAGTGTCGGAGCACAGGGGGCTCTGGCCCGCACAGATACGCAGTATTTT; CDR3: CASSVGAQGALARTDTQYF
size: few; D: NA; J: TRBJ1-1; V: TRBV6-1; DNA: TGTGCCAGCAGTGAACAGGGGTGGACTGAAGCTTTCTTT; CDR3: CASSEQGWTEAFF
size: few; D: NA; J: TRBJ2-3; V: TRBV5-4; DNA: TGTGCCAGCAGCTTAACGCAGGGCCCCACAGATACGCAGTATTTT; CDR3: CASSLTQGPTDTQYF
size: NA; D: NA; J: TRBJ1-1; V: TRBV25-1; DNA: TGTGCCAGCAGAGGCCGGGACAAGAACACTGAAGCTTTCTTT; CDR3: CASRGRDKNTEAFF
size: NA; D: NA; J: TRBJ2-7; V: TRBV4-1; DNA: TGCGCCAGCAGCCAAGCGGGTGGCAGGATGACCTACGAGCAGTACTTC; CDR3: CASSQAGGRMTYEQYF
size: few; D: NA; J: TRBJ2-2; V: TRBV19; DNA: TGTGCCAGTAGTATCCCCCTAGCGTTTCACACCGGGGAGCTGTTTTTT; CDR3: CASSIPLAFHTGELFF
size: NA; D: TRBD1; J: TRBJ1-6; V: TRBV7-2; DNA: TGTGCCAGCAGCTGGGGGGCAGGGGGTGGAACAAGTTCACCCCTCCACTTT; CDR3: CASSWGAGGGTSSPLHF
size: NA; D: NA; J: TRBJ2-7; V: TRBV1; DNA: TGCACCAGCAGCCAACTCATAATAGCGGGGAACTACGAGCAGTACTTC; CDR3: CTSSQLIIAGNYEQYF
size: NA; D: NA; J: TRBJ1-5; V: TRBV25-1; DNA: TGTGCCAGCAGTGAATTGGGCAGGATGGGCAATCAGCCCCAGCATTTT; CDR3: CASSELGRMGNQPQHF
size: few; D: NA; J: TRBJ1-2; V: TRBV6-6; DNA: TGTGCCAGCAGATTTAGAGGGCAGCCGTTAAGAGATGGCTACACCTTC; CDR3: CASRFRGQPLRDGYTF
size: NA; D: NA; J: TRBJ1-1; V: TRBV7-9; DNA: TGTGCCAGCAGCGACCGGGACAAGGTGTATCCTGAAGCTTTCTTT; CDR3: CASSDRDKVYPEAFF
size: NA; D: TRBD1; J: TRBJ2-7; V: TRBV5-1; DNA: TGCGCCAGCAGCAGGACAGGGGACCCTAAAGAGCAGTACTTC; CDR3: CASSRTGDPKEQYF
size: NA; D: TRBD1; J: TRBJ2-7; V: TRBV5-1; DNA: TGCGCCAGCAGCTTGGGAAGGGGGCCCGTGAGCTCCTACGAGCAGTACTTC; CDR3: CASSLGRGPVSSYEQYF
size: NA; D: NA; J: TRBJ2-3; V: TRBV5-6; DNA: TGTGCCAGCAGCACACCTCATAGGGATACGCAGTATTTT; CDR3: CASSTPHRDTQYF
size: NA; D: TRBD1; J: TRBJ2-7; V: TRBV4-1; DNA: TGCGCCAGCAGCCAAGCGGGGGACAGGGTAACTTACGAGCAGTACTTC; CDR3: CASSQAGDRVTYEQYF
size: NA; D: NA; J: TRBJ2-7; V: TRBV9; DNA: TGTGCCAGCAGCCCCGAGGGGACCTCCTACGAGCAGTACTTC; CDR3: CASSPEGTSYEQYF